This T cell receptor beta chain was retrieved from a study of monozygotic twins with inflammatory bowel disease. TCRdb reanalyzed the 5' RACE reads, giving one entry per CDR3 protein sequence and no DNA. The table for this sample gives a few hundred thousand distinct CDR3 sequences. Findings and limits, study-wide: Healthy co-twins had higher TCRbeta inverse Simpson diversity than their IBD twins.

Of note for this clonotype: Its cognate antigen is unknown.

This clonotype was obtained from a human donor with ulcerative colitis or Crohn's disease, or a healthy co-twin of an affected twin (not recorded which). Sample: blood.

The CDR3 sequence is CAISEGSHTQYF. This chain joins TRBV10-3 and TRBJ2-3; the D gene TCRdb calls, TRBD1, cannot be checked with no DNA. CDR1 and CDR2 from the germline V gene are ENHRY and SYGVKD. The CDR3 sequence is 12 residues long.